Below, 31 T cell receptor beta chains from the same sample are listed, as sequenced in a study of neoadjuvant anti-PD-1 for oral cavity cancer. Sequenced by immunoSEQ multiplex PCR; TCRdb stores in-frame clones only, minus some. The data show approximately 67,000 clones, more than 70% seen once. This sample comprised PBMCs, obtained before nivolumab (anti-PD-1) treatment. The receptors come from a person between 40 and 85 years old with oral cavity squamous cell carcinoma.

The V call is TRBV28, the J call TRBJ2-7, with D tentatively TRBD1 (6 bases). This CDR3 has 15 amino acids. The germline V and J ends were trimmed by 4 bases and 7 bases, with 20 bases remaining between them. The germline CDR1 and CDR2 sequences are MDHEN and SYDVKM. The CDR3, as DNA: TGTGCCAGCAGTTCGTACAGGGAAAGGAGCGCGGAGCAGTACTTC. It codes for CASSSYRERSAEQYF.

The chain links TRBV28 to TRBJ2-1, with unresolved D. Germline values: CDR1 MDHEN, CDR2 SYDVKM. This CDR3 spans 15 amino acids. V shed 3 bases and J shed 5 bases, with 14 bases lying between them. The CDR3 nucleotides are TGTGCCAGCAGTTTTGGTAAACTTAGAAACAATGAGCAGTTCTTC. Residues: CASSFGKLRNNEQFF. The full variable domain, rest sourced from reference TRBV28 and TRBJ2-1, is DVKVTQSSRYLVKRTGEKVFLECVQDMDHENMFWYRQDPGLGLRLIYFSYDVKMKEKGDIPEGYSVSREKKERFSLILESASTNQTSMYLCASSFGKLRNNEQFFGPGTRLTVL.

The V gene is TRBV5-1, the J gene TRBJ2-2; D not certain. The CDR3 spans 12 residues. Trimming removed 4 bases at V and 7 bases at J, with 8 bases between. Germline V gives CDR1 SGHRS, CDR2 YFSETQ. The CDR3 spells CASSMGIGELFF. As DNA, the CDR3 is TGCGCCAGCAGCATGGGTATCGGGGAGCTGTTTTTT.

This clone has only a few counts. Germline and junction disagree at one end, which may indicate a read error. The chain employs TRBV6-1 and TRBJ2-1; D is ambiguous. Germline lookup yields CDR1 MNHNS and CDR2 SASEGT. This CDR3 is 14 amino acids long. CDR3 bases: TGTGCCAGCACTGAAGGTCCAGCCTACAATGAGCAGTTCTTC. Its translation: CASTEGPAYNEQFF.

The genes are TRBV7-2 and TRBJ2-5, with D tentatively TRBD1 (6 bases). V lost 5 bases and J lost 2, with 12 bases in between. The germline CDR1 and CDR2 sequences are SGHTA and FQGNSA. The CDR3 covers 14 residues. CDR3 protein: CASSPRTAQETQYF. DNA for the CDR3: TGTGCCAGCAGCCCGAGGACAGCTCAAGAGACCCAGTACTTC.

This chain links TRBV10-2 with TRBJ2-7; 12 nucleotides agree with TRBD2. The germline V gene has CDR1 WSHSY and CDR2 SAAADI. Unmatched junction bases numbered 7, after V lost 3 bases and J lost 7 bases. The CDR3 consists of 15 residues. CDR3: CASSEQTSGSLEQYF. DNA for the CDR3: TGCGCCAGCAGTGAACAGACTAGCGGGAGTTTGGAGCAGTACTTC.

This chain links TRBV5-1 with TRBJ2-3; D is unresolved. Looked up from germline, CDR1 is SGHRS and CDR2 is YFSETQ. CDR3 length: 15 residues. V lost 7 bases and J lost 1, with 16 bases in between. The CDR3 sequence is CASVDARAGTDTQYF. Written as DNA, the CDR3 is TGCGCCAGCGTGGATGCCCGGGCTGGCACAGATACGCAGTATTTT.

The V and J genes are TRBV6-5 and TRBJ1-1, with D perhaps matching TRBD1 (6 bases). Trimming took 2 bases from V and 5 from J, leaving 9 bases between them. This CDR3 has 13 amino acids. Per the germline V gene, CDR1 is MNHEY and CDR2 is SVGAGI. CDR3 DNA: TGTGCCAGCAGTTACGAGGGGGATACTGAAGCTTTCTTT. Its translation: CASSYEGDTEAFF.

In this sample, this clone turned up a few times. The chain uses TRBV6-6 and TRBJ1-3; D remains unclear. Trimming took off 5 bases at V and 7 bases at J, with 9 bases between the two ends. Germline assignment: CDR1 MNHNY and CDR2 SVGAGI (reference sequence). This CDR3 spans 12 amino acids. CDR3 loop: CASSTEGNTIYF. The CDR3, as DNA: TGTGCCAGCAGTACCGAAGGGAACACCATATATTTT.

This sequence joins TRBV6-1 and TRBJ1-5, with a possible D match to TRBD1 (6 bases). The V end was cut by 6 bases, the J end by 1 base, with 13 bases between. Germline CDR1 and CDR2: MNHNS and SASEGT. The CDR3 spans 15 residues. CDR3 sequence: CASRGLTGSNQPQHF. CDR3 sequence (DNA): TGTGCCAGCAGAGGACTCACAGGGAGCAATCAGCCCCAGCATTTT.

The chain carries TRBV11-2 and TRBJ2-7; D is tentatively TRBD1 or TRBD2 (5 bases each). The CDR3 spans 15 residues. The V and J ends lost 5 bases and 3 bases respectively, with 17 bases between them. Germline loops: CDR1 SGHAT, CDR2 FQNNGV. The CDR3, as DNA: TGTGCCAGCAGCGCATTCTGGGACGGCAACTACGAGCAGTACTTC. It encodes CASSAFWDGNYEQYF.

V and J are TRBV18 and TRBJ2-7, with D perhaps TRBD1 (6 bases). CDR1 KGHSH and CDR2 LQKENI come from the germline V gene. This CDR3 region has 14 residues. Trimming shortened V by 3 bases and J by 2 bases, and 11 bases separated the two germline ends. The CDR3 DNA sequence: TGTGCCAGCTCACCCGACAGGATCACCTACGAGCAGTACTTC. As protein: CASSPDRITYEQYF.

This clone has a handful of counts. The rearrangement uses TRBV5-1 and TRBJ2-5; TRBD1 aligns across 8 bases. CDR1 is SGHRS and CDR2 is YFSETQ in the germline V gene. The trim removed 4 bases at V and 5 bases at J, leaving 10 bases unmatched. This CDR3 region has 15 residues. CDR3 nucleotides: TGCGCCAGCAGCAAGAACGGACAGGGAAGGGAGACCCAGTACTTC. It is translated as CASSKNGQGRETQYF.

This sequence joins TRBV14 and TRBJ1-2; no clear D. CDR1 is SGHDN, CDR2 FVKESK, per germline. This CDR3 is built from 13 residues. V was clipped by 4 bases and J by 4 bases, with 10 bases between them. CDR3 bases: TGTGCCAGCAGCCCGATGACTGCCTATGGCTACACCTTC. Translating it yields CASSPMTAYGYTF.

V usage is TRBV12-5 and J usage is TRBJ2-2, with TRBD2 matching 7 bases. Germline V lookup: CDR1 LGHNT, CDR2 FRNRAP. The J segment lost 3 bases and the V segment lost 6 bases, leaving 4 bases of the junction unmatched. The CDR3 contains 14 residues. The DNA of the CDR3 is TGTGCTAGTGGGCTTCGGGGGGACACCGGGGAGCTGTTTTTT. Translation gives CASGLRGDTGELFF.

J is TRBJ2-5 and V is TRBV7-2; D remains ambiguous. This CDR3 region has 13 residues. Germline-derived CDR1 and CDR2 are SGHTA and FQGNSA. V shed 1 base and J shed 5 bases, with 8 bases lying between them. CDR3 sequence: CASSLVLGETQYF. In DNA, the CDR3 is TGTGCCAGCAGCTTAGTATTGGGCGAGACCCAGTACTTC. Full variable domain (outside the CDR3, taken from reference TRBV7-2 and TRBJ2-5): GAGVSQSPSNKVTEKGKDVELRCDPISGHTALYWYRQSLGQGLEFLIYFQGNSAPDKSGLPSDRFSAERTGGSVSTLTIQRTQQEDSAVYLCASSLVLGETQYFGPGTRLLVL.

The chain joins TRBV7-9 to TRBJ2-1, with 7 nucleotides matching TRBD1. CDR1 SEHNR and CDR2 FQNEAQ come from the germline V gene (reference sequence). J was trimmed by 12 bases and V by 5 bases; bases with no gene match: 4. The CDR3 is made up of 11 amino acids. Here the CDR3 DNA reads TGTGCCAGCAGCCGACAGGGCGGGCAGTTCTTC. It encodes CASSRQGGQFF.

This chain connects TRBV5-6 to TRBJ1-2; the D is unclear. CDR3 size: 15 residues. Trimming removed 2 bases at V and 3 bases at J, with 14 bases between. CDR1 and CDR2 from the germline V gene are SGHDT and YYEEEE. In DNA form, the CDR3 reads TGTGCCAGCAGCTTCCCGCGGATTCGAGACTATGGCTACACCTTC. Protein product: CASSFPRIRDYGYTF. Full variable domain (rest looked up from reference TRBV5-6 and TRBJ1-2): DAGVTQSPTHLIKTRGQQVTLRCSPKSGHDTVSWYQQALGQGPQFIFQYYEEEERQRGNFPDRFSGHQFPNYSSELNVNALLLGDSALYLCASSFPRIRDYGYTFGSGTRLTVV.

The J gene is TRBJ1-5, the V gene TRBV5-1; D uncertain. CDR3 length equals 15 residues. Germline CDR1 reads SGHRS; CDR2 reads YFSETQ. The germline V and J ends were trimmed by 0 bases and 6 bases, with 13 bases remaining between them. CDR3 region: CASSLGQSAGQPQHF. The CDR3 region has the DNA TGCGCCAGCAGCTTGGGGCAATCAGCGGGTCAGCCCCAGCATTTT. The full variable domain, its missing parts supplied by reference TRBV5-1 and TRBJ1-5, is KAGVTQTPRYLIKTRGQQVTLSCSPISGHRSVSWYQQTPGQGLQFLFEYFSETQRNKGNFPGRFSGRQFSNSRSEMNVSTLELGDSALYLCASSLGQSAGQPQHFGDGTRLSIL.

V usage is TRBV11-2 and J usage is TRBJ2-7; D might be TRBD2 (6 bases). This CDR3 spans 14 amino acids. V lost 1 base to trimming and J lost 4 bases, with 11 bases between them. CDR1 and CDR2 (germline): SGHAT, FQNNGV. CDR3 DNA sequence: TGTGCCAGCAGCTTAGGTGGGGGGAAATACGAGCAGTACTTC. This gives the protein CASSLGGGKYEQYF.

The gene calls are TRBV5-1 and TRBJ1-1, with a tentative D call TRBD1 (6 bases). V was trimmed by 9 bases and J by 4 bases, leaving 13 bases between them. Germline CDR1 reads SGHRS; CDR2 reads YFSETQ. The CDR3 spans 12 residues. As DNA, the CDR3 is TGCGCCACCGCAACAGGGATCACTGAAGCTTTCTTT. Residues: CATATGITEAFF.

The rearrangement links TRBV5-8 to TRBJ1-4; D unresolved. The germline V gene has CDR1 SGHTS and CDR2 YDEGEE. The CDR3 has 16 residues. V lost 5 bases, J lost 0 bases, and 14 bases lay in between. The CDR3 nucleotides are TGTGCCAGCAGTAGTGGCAGGCGTTCAACTAATGAAAAACTGTTTTTT. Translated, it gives CASSSGRRSTNEKLFF.

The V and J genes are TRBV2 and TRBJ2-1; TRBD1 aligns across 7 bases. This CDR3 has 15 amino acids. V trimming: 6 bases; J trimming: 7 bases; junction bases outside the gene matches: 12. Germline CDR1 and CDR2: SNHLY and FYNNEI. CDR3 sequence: CASSAQGIILNEQFF. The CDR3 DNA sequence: TGTGCCAGCAGCGCACAGGGGATAATCTTGAATGAGCAGTTCTTC.

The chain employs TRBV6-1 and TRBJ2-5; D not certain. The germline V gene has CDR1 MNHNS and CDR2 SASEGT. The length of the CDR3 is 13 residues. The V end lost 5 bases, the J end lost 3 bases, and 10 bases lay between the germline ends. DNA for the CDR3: TGTGCCAGCAGTACCTTACTAAAAGAGACCCAGTACTTC. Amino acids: CASSTLLKETQYF.

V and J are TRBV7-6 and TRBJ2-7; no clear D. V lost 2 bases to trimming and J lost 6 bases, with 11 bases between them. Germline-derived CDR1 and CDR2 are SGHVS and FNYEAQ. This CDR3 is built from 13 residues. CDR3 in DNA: TGTGCCAGCAGCTTAAGTGGGCGCGGCGAGCAGTACTTC. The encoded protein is CASSLSGRGEQYF.

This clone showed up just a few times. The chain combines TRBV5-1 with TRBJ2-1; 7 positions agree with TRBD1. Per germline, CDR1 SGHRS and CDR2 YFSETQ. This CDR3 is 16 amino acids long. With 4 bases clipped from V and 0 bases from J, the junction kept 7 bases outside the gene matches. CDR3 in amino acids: CASSHRQGSSYNEQFF. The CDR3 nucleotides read TGCGCCAGCAGCCATAGACAGGGCTCCTCCTACAATGAGCAGTTCTTC.

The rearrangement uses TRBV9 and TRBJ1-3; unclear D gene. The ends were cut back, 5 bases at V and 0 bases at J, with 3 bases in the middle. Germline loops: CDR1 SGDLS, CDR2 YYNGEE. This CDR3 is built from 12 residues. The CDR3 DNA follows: TGTGCCAGCAGGGACTCTGGAAACACCATATATTTT. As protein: CASRDSGNTIYF.

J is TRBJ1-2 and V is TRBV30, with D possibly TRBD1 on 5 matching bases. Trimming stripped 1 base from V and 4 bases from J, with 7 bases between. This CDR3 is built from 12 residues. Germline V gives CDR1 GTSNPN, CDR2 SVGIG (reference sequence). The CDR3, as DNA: TGTGCCTGGAGTGGGCAGGGCTATGGCTACACCTTC. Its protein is CAWSGQGYGYTF.

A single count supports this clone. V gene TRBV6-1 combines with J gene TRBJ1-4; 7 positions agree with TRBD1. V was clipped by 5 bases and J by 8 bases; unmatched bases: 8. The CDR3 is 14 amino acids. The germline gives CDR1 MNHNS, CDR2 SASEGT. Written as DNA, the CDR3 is TGTGCCAGCAGTTTTTCCCAGGGGGGGGAAAAACTGTTTTTT. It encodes CASSFSQGGEKLFF.

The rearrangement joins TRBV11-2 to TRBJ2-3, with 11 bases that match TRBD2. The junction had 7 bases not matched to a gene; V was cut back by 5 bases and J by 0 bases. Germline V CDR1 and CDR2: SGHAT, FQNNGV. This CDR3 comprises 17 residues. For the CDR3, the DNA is TGTGCCAGCAGCACACTAGCGGGAGTAGCGAGCACAGATACGCAGTATTTT. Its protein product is CASSTLAGVASTDTQYF. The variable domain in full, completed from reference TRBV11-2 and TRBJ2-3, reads EAGVAQSPRYKIIEKRQSVAFWCNPISGHATLYWYQQILGQGPKLLIQFQNNGVVDDSQLPKDRFSAERLKGVDSTLKIQPAKLEDSAVYLCASSTLAGVASTDTQYFGPGTRLTVL.

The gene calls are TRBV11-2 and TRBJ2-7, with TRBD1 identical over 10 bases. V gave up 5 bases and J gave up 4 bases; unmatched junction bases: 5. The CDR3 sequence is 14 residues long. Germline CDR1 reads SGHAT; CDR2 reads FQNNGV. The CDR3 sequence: CASSDRDRGYEQYF. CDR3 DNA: TGTGCCAGCAGCGACCGGGACAGGGGTTACGAGCAGTACTTC.